Sequencing of this T cell receptor (beta chain) was carried out in a study of control samples from healthy donors and cancer patients. The V end lost 6 bases, the J end lost 6 bases, and 18 bases lay between the germline ends. The CDR3 has 15 amino acids. The germline V gene encodes CDR1 MNHEY and CDR2 SVGAGI. The table came from immunoSEQ multiplex PCR; TCRdb's copy has only in-frame clones and leaves some out. Among tens of thousands of clones listed, about 89% were seen once. Input material: blood. This chain uses TRBV6-5 with TRBJ2-1; D might be TRBD1 (6 bases). This receptor was taken from a man in his forties or fifties in good health. The CDR3 DNA sequence: TGTGCCAGCAGGACAGCTTCGGGACAAGGCAATGAGCAGTTCTTC. Residues: CASRTASGQGNEQFF.